This T cell receptor beta chain was documented in a study of cytomegalovirus exposure and HLA in healthy donors (dated by TCRdb to the late 2010s). Background on the whole study: In an earlier analysis of approximately 640 of the donors, 250 to 350 Gb of sequence data and about 110 million unique TCR beta sequences from about 180 million T cells were reported. A handful of DR-DQ haplotypes were handled as single units for association and clustering because linkage in the cohort was strong. Besides the first cohort of roughly 660 subjects, a separate validation cohort made up of roughly 120 different subjects was used. To decide whether each TCR beta V gene segment behaved as functional or pseudogenic, an earlier analysis of some 570 of the donors relied on high-throughput TCR beta sequencing. In the later analysis, no new phenotypic data were used to find candidate immune exposures; instead, reliance was placed on TCR beta sequences and their occurrence across donors. The study combined high-throughput TCR immunosequencing, statistical association of individual TCRs with disease status, and machine learning to predict cytomegalovirus infection status. The genetic ancestry cluster associated with self-reported Caucasian donors included 81% of the roughly 410 genotyped donors. Typing coverage differed by locus: A, B, C, DRB1 and DQB1 were typed in roughly 620-630 donors, DQA1 in 522, DPA1 in over 600, and DPB1 in 450 to 490. Every repertoire in the discovery cohort had been generated on one and the same sequencing platform. Around 320 gigabases of sequencing data and tens of millions of unique TCR sequences were included in an early release covering about 700 HLA-typed donors. The study used immunosequencing to profile the T cell repertoires of approximately 690 subjects and linked those repertoires to cytomegalovirus serostatus. Donor age, sex, ethnicity and CMV serostatus were compiled together with the repertoire data. HLA typing covered class I and class II loci at four-digit resolution. A later analysis re-analyzed previously published TCR beta repertoires from about 600 donors and added high-resolution HLA genotyping to study TCR occurrence patterns. Across approximately 420 genotyped donors of the cohort, an average of approximately 240,000 unique TCR beta nucleotide sequences per donor were sequenced, and 15% to 20% of those sequences were non-productive. A later genetic analysis used genome-wide SNP genotypes for about 55% of the 666 donors, treating that subset as a discovery cohort. The aim of the study was to test whether cataloging public T cell receptors could identify signatures of past pathogen exposure. Results and caveats for the whole study, not just this receptor: In an earlier analysis of approximately 590 of the donors, most TCR beta V segments appeared in productive rearrangements about 87% or about 30% of the time, broadly matching IMGT annotations. In a later analysis, HLA-associated TCR beta chains were found to be more clonally expanded and to have lower generation probabilities than equally common non-associated chains. When HLA alleles, especially DR and DQ, strongly co-occurred, TCR associations were difficult to assign to individual alleles. In vitro tests confirmed that three of the cytomegalovirus-associated TCR beta chains recognize cytomegalovirus antigens. The only immune exposure information available for the cohort was CMV serostatus. In a later analysis, several top co-occurrence clusters were reported to appear linked to parvovirus B19, influenza, CMV and Epstein-Barr virus. The classifier was reported to diagnose cytomegalovirus status with high specificity and sensitivity in both the original cohort and the validation cohort. Because HLA typing was missing for some donors at each locus, association tests included only the typed subset. The study gave a list of about 170 TCR beta chains associated with cytomegalovirus. Some IMGT-functional V segments, including TRBV6-2 and TRBV6-3, could not be told apart with the 87-base-pair reads, so those segments were excluded. Linkage disequilibrium might explain the correlated functional status among segregating V segments, but an unknown experimental factor could not be ruled out. The authors suggested that the approach could potentially be generalized to other disease states and immunological phenotypes. A later analysis found that most CMV-associated TCR beta chains appeared HLA-restricted, with HLA associations seemingly driven largely by CMV exposure. In a later genetic analysis, fewer N-insertions in productive TCRs were reported among donors in an Asian-associated ancestry cluster than the approximately 670-donor mean. In a later genetic analysis, a missense DCLRE1C variant was associated with V-gene and J-gene trimming of TCR beta chains, and the association was replicated in an independent cohort. The cohort was sequenced for TCR beta chains only, and without alpha or paired-chain data the features that could be detected were limited. The presence/absence analyses assumed that sequencing depth was roughly uniform across donors, and that assumption may not be true. At a false discovery rate of 0.05, a later analysis linked fewer than 20,000 TCR beta sequences to specific HLA alleles. A further reported finding was that TCR beta sequences accurately predicted the HLA-A and HLA-B alleles for most subjects in the first cohort. A cluster of highly shared sequence variants was judged likely to be a technical artifact of the sequencing pipeline. Most TCR sequences were seen in very few donors, while some public TCRs were found in many individuals. The earlier analysis of approximately 560 of the donors excluded roughly 17 rarely observed V segments, including chromosome 9 orphons, because counts were too low. In a later analysis, TCR association rates were found to vary across HLA loci, with the most associated TCRs seen for DRB1 alleles and the fewest for HLA-C alleles.

Regarding this clone: Its antigen is not yet known. Per-nucleotide qualities are absent, and no much larger clonotype sits a single base away.

Library construction relied on the immunoSEQ multiplex PCR assay. For the multiplex PCR, a mixture combining 60 forward primers for TCR Vbeta segments and 13 reverse primers for TCR Jbeta segments was used. The CDR3 region of rearranged TCR beta genes was amplified from genomic DNA by a multiplex PCR assay. Amplified TCR beta libraries were sequenced as 87-base-pair reads on the Illumina HiSeq System. Processing in the source paper ran as follows. A later analysis counted some 74 million unique TCR beta chains across the 700 or so repertoires, and 10 million to 11 million of these chains were shared by at least two donors. Raw reads were error-corrected and collapsed into unique sequences with a nearest-neighbor algorithm that merged closely related sequences to remove PCR and sequencing errors. V, D and J gene segments were assigned by aligning CDR3 sequences to IMGT reference sequences. For a sequence to be retained, a match of at least six nucleotides was required to both a V gene segment and a J gene segment. Rearrangements were called productive when the CDR3 lacked stop codons and stayed in frame with V and J; all others were non-productive. Following IMGT convention, CDR3 was defined as the stretch from the second conserved V-encoded cysteine to the conserved J-encoded phenylalanine. The earlier analysis of a few hundred of the donors excluded any sequence lacking an unambiguous match to a single V gene segment. An earlier analysis of 450 to 650 of the donors called V segments functional above 56.7% productive rearrangements and segregating when the between-donor standard deviation exceeded 5%. A statistical classification framework was developed to diagnose cytomegalovirus status using the catalog of TCR beta chain sequences. In a later analysis, TCR nucleotide sequences were compared against IMGT/GENE-DB human TR gene sequences so that V and J genes could be assigned. In a later analysis, CDR3 sequences and most-parsimonious VDJ recombination scenarios were assigned using the TCRdist pipeline. A later analysis defined each TCR beta chain by its CDR3 amino acid sequence plus V-gene family, and excluded reads lacking a unique V-gene family. As a way to deal with suspected cross-contamination and a sequencing artifact, a later analysis dropped 450 to 600 nucleotide sequences that were highly shared and had low generation probability. In a later analysis, a clonal expansion index was calculated for each public chain from normalized within-repertoire ranks of inferred template counts. Generation probabilities in a later analysis came from a VDJ recombination model fitted to out-of-frame rearrangements, and those results were checked against IGoR. Hypergeometric tests were used in a later analysis to score TCR-TCR, TCR-HLA and TCR-CMV co-occurrence, with a repertoire-size bias correction applied to the TCR pairs. In a later analysis, false discovery rates were estimated by permuting HLA or CMV assignments 20 times. A later analysis grouped co-occurring TCRs with DBSCAN, adding TCRdist sequence similarity when clustering within HLA-allele-positive subsets. Co-occurrence clustering excluded repertoires with fewer than 30,000 or more than 120,000 public chains, plus five with anomalous nucleotide sharing. TCRdb re-hosts the immuneACCESS table, in-frame sequences only. Its copies lack some clones; in the studies checked, an unresolved V gene accounts for under half of them, and the cause for the rest is not known. That table supplies the V and J calls and clone size; D and trimming were determined from the DNA. Across this sample there are about 150,000 clones, with approximately 62% seen only once. 1.5% to 2% of the sample belongs to the ten largest clones.

Taken from cysteine to phenylalanine, the CDR3 has 21 residues. Only CDR3 DNA is held: 63 bases, read in frame from base 1. The cohort consisted of 600 or so healthy bone marrow donors. At the time of sampling, every cohort member was nominally healthy, though immune exposures that went unrecorded were likely present. CMV serostatus was positive for approximately 300 and negative for about 50% of the roughly 700 cohort members, and was not recorded for this donor. A peripheral blood sample was collected from each donor, and TCR beta sequencing was performed on peripheral blood mononuclear cells. The Qiagen DNeasy Blood Extraction Kit was used to extract genomic DNA from the blood cell samples.

This TCR came from a human donor in good health. Source material: PBMCs. Recombination joined TRBV21-1 with TRBJ2-1; TRBD2 is the table's D call, not checked against the DNA. TRBV21-1 is recorded as a pseudogene. The CDR3 region reads CARPEGYKGTSGRRSYNEQFF. The DNA is as follows: TGTGCCAGGCCAGAGGGTTATAAAGGGACTAGCGGGAGGAGGTCCTACAATGAGCAGTTCTTC.